This T cell receptor beta chain was recovered during a study of cytomegalovirus exposure and HLA in healthy donors. General study points: Sequencing depth roughly uniform across donors was assumed in presence/absence analyses. According to an earlier analysis, most TCR beta V segments yielded productive rearrangements about 90% or about 30% of the time. According to the study, roughly 160 TCR beta chains were cytomegalovirus-associated.

The PCR ran on 60 Vbeta and 13 Jbeta primers. The repertoire was sequenced with immunoSEQ multiplex PCR; TCRdb's copy has only in-frame clones and lacks some. Here the sample spans under 200,000 clones, approximately 85% being singletons. As for this clone: What it binds is not known.

Germline assignment: CDR1 MRHNA and CDR2 SNTAGT. The CDR3 totals 16 residues. The sequence derives from a man aged 18 to 30 in good health and CMV-seropositive. Sequenced sample: PBMCs. The chain employs TRBV6-4 and TRBJ2-2, with a weak D call TRBD1 (5 bases). In DNA, the CDR3 is TGTGATCTTAGGGCAGGGATCGTTCCTAACACCGGGGAGCTGTTTTTT. Translating it yields CDLRAGIVPNTGELFF.